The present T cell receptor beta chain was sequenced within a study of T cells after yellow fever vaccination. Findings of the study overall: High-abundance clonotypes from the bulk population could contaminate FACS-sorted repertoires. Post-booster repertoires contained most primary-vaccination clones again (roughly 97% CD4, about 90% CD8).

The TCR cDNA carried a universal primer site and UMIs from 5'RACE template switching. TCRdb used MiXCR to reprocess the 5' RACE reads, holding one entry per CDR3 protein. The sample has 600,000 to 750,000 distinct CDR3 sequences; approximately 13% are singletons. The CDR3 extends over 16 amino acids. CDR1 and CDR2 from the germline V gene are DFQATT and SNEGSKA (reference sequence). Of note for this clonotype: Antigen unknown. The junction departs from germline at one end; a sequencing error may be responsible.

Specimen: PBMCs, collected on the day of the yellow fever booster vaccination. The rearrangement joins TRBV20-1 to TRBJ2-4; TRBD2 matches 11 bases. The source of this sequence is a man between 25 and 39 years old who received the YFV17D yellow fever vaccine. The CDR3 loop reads CCARGASGRAKNIQYF. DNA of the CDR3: TGCTGTGCTAGAGGGGCTAGCGGGAGGGCCAAAAACATTCAGTACTTC.